This T cell receptor beta chain was retrieved from a study of blood T cell repertoires in COVID-19. Study information: Both acute and convalescent COVID-19 samples were obtained from the United States, Italy and Spain. The cDNA or gDNA used as material had been derived from T cells, B-cell-depleted T cells, or PBMCs.

V lost 2 bases and J lost 0, with 11 bases in between. The CDR3 is 14 amino acids. Germline loops: CDR1 GTSNPN, CDR2 SVGIG (reference sequence). In the original analysis: Estimated nucleated cell counts came from reference gene primer amplification. Method: immunoSEQ multiplex PCR; TCRdb's copy keeps in-frame clones and lacks some. V and J calls and clone size are given by that table; D and trimming were obtained from the DNA. The sample has around 170,000 clones; around 88% are singletons. The specimen was peripheral blood. The TCR sequence derives from a woman in her 30s with acute or convalescent COVID-19. The chain carries TRBV30 and TRBJ2-7; D ambiguous. The CDR3 here is CAWSPPFGSYEQYF. The CDR3, as DNA: TGTGCCTGGAGTCCTCCGTTCGGCTCCTACGAGCAGTACTTC. The complete variable domain, with remaining parts taken from reference TRBV30 and TRBJ2-7, reads SQTIHQWPATLVQPVGSPLSLECTVEGTSNPNLYWYRQAAGRGLQLLFYSVGIGQISSEVPQNLSASRPQDRQFILSSKKLLLSDSGFYLCAWSPPFGSYEQYFGPGTRLTVT.